The present T cell receptor beta chain was sequenced within a study of T cell repertoires in cytomegalovirus infection (dated by TCRdb to the late 2010s). With regard to the full study: The HLA type of each donor mattered for the analysis, because public TCR beta signatures pointed to carriage of CMV infection along with the matching HLA type.

In this sample, this clonotype turned up a few times. Its antigen specificity is not known. Per-base qualities were not stored, and no clone one base away is much larger. TCRdb names Illumina HiSeq 1500 as the instrument used. TCRdb applied fastp at Q25 and MiXCR to the public reads, then kept only in-frame beta chains. Rows with one shared CDR3 protein collapse into an entry with the most common genes and DNA. This sample gives 150,000 to 200,000 distinct CDR3 sequences in total; 28% of them show up just once. In total, the top ten clones hold roughly 32% of the sample. The research as a whole found: Cumulative frequency of public TCR beta family members discriminated carriers of CMV infection plus the relevant HLA type in this cohort and an independent approximately 340-donor cohort. The ex vivo response was dominated by HLA-C-restricted CMV-specific TCR beta clonotypes, which also provided the single most frequent clonotype in two of eight donors.

This TCR was sampled from a human donor in good health (CMV status not recorded). Some clones in this sample may be carry-over from other donors' samples. Sequencing was done on a sample of PBMCs.

The bases are TGTGCCAGCAGCTTGGAGTCAAGGACCACTGGCTACGAGCAGTACTTC. Its amino acids are CASSLESRTTGYEQYF. This chain joins TRBV13 to TRBJ2-7; the D gene identity is not certain. The CDR3, from cysteine to phenylalanine, totals 16 residues. Only CDR3 DNA remains: 48 bases, in frame from the first base. CDR1 is given as PRHDT and CDR2 as FYEKMQ, both from the germline V gene (reference sequence). V is shortened by 3 bases, J by 3 bases, and the region joining them spans 18 bases.